This T cell receptor (beta chain) is drawn from a study of blood T cell repertoires in COVID-19. Looking at the study overall: Sources were T cells, B-cell-depleted T cells, or PBMCs; the material itself was cDNA or gDNA.

Sequenced by immunoSEQ multiplex PCR; TCRdb stores in-frame clones only, minus some. The table includes roughly 220,000 clones, just under 85% detected once. Germline V lookup: CDR1 MDHEN, CDR2 SYDVKM. This CDR3 region has 19 residues. The ends lost 4 bases at V and 0 bases at J; junction bases unmatched: 13. The gene calls are TRBV28 and TRBJ2-1; 9 bases are shared with TRBD2. Sequencing was done on a sample of PBMCs or T cells enriched from blood (not recorded which). This TCR was recovered from a woman aged 35 to 49 with acute COVID-19. The CDR3 DNA reads TGTGCCAGCAGTTCCTGGACGGCTAGCGGGGTGAGCTCCTACAATGAGCAGTTCTTC. Protein: CASSSWTASGVSSYNEQFF.